This T cell receptor beta chain appears in the sequencing data of a study of blood T cell repertoires in COVID-19. Profiled with immunoSEQ multiplex PCR; TCRdb holds only in-frame clones, not every one. The sample consists of more than 400,000 clones, approximately 90% of them appearing once. With 6 bases clipped from V and 3 bases from J, the junction kept 11 bases outside the gene matches. There are 15 residues in the CDR3. CDR1 is MNHEY and CDR2 is SVGAGI in the germline V gene. Ages ranged from roughly 18 to 95 years, with residence in 24 US areas. Cohorts were determined from participant-reported clinical history. Two negative PCRs, clearance, or symptom resolution were required of recovered Cohort 3 donors.

This sequence joins TRBV6-5 and TRBJ2-7, with 7 bases lining up with TRBD2. The sample was PBMCs or T cells enriched from blood (not recorded which). The TCR comes from a young woman who had recovered from COVID-19. CDR3 sequence (DNA): TGTGCCAGCAGGCCCTCGAGCGGGGTAATCTACGAGCAGTACTTC. It codes for CASRPSSGVIYEQYF.